Each of the 15 T cell receptor beta chains below was sequenced from the same sample in a study of blood T cell repertoires in COVID-19. Sequencing was performed with immunoSEQ multiplex PCR; in TCRdb, only in-frame clones are kept and a portion is missing. The sample records about 100,000 clones, more than 90% being singletons. Sequencing was carried out using peripheral blood. These TCRs come from a man between 18 and 29 years old with acute or convalescent COVID-19.

The V gene is TRBV15, the J gene TRBJ2-1; TRBD2 matches at 9 bases. CDR3 length: 17 residues. With V trimmed by 5 bases and J by 0 bases, 8 bases remained unmatched. CDR1 is LNHNV and CDR2 is YYDKDF in the germline V gene (reference sequence). CDR3 loop: CATSGGPGLASYNEQFF. The DNA for the CDR3 is TGTGCCACCAGCGGAGGCCCGGGACTAGCCTCCTACAATGAGCAGTTCTTC.

The rearrangement uses TRBV6-5 and TRBJ1-1, with D possibly matching TRBD1 (6 bases). Trimming removed 0 bases at V and 4 bases at J, with 9 bases between. CDR1 MNHEY and CDR2 SVGAGI come from the germline V gene. The CDR3 has 14 residues. CDR3 sequence (DNA): TGTGCCAGCAGTTACTCGAGAGGGGGCACTGAAGCTTTCTTT. Translation: CASSYSRGGTEAFF.

This clone came up many times. The V call is TRBV27, the J call TRBJ2-1; weak D call: TRBD1 (6 bases). Looked up from germline, CDR1 is MNHEY and CDR2 is SMNVEV (reference sequence). Trimming removed 5 bases from V and 7 bases from J, with 21 bases in between. The CDR3 contains 16 residues. The DNA for the CDR3 is TGTGCCAGCAGTCCGCGGACAGCCTCCGCCGGAAATGAGCAGTTCTTC. Protein: CASSPRTASAGNEQFF.

This chain links TRBV9 with TRBJ2-5, with D possibly matching TRBD1 (6 bases). V was trimmed by 0 bases and J by 3 bases, leaving 15 bases between them. CDR3 size: 16 residues. Looked up from germline, CDR1 is SGDLS and CDR2 is YYNGEE. The CDR3 loop is CASSVATMTGEETQYF. The CDR3 DNA follows: TGTGCCAGCAGCGTAGCGACCATGACAGGAGAAGAGACCCAGTACTTC.

The chain joins TRBV3-1 (or the pseudogene TRBV3-2) to TRBJ1-4; no firm D call. The CDR3 consists of 15 residues. Between the trimmed V and J ends, which lost 5 bases and 3 bases, there was a span of 13 bases. Germline CDR1 is LGHDT and CDR2 is YNNKEL (reference sequence). In nucleotides, the CDR3 is TGTGCCAGCAGCGACCCCTCGGGGTCTAATGAAAAACTGTTTTTT. Its protein is CASSDPSGSNEKLFF.

The chain has TRBV2 and TRBJ1-1; 8 bases map to TRBD1. J was trimmed by 1 base and V by 5 bases; bases with no gene match: 0. Germline CDR1 is SNHLY and CDR2 is FYNNEI. The CDR3 contains 13 residues. DNA of the CDR3: TGTGCCAGCAGTCAGGGGGCGAACACTGAAGCTTTCTTT. Protein sequence: CASSQGANTEAFF.

The genes are TRBV9 and TRBJ1-1; the D gene is possibly TRBD1 (6 bases). CDR1 is SGDLS, CDR2 YYNGEE, per germline. The CDR3 runs to 14 residues. Trimming took off 0 bases at V and 4 bases at J, with 10 bases between the two ends. The CDR3 DNA reads as TGTGCCAGCAGCGTAGATTCGACAGGCACTGAAGCTTTCTTT. Translated: CASSVDSTGTEAFF. Full variable domain (outside the CDR3, taken from reference TRBV9 and TRBJ1-1): DSGVTQTPKHLITATGQRVTLRCSPRSGDLSVYWYQQSLDQGLQFLIQYYNGEERAKGNILERFSAQQFPDLHSELNLSSLELGDSALYFCASSVDSTGTEAFFGQGTRLTVV.

The chain links TRBV4-2 to TRBJ2-7, with 9 bases fitting TRBD1. The germline gives CDR1 LGHNA, CDR2 YNFKEQ. The CDR3 is 16 amino acids. J lost 3 bases, V lost 3 bases, and 9 bases had no gene match. The CDR3 DNA is TGTGCCAGCAGCCAGGTAACAGGGGGCGAGTTCTACGAGCAGTACTTC. Amino acid sequence: CASSQVTGGEFYEQYF.

CDR3 residues: CASSQGAFRLEAFF. CDR3 bases: TGTGCCAGCAGTCAGGGGGCATTTCGCTTAGAAGCTTTCTTT. This chain uses TRBV27 with TRBJ1-1, with 8 bases fitting TRBD1. The germline gives CDR1 MNHEY, CDR2 SMNVEV (reference sequence). The CDR3 runs to 14 residues. The ends lost 5 bases at V and 8 bases at J; junction bases unmatched: 10.

This chain links TRBV19 with TRBJ2-7, with 11 positions matching TRBD1. The V gene end was trimmed by 4 bases and the J gene end by 4 bases; junction bases not matched to a gene: 3. The germline gives CDR1 LNHDA, CDR2 SQIVND (reference sequence). The CDR3 runs to 14 residues. The CDR3 sequence is CASSRGDRGYEQYF. Written as DNA, the CDR3 is TGTGCCAGTAGTAGGGGGGACAGGGGGTACGAGCAGTACTTC.

The chain combines TRBV7-9 with TRBJ1-2; the match to TRBD1 covers 7 bases. Germline loops: CDR1 SEHNR, CDR2 FQNEAQ (reference sequence). With 3 bases clipped from V and 7 bases from J, the junction kept 2 bases outside the gene matches. The CDR3 has 12 amino acids. The CDR3 loop is CASSFPGGGYTF. The CDR3 nucleotides are TGTGCCAGCAGCTTCCCAGGGGGTGGCTACACCTTC.

This sequence joins TRBV3-1 (or the pseudogene TRBV3-2) and TRBJ2-5; tentatively, D is TRBD2 (6 bases). The CDR3 consists of 17 residues. Germline V lookup: CDR1 LGHDT, CDR2 YNNKEL (reference sequence). V lost 4 bases, J lost 2 bases, and 20 bases lay in between. The CDR3 here is CASSPPRSSDIQETQYF. The CDR3 DNA follows: TGTGCCAGCAGCCCCCCCCGATCTAGCGATATACAAGAGACCCAGTACTTC.

This clone was recorded only once. This chain uses TRBV3-1 (or the pseudogene TRBV3-2) with TRBJ1-4; tentative D call: TRBD1 (6 bases). Trimming shortened V by 2 bases and J by 3 bases, and 16 bases separated the two germline ends. The germline gives CDR1 LGHDT, CDR2 YNNKEL (reference sequence). CDR3 length: 17 residues. CDR3: CASSQLTGSGANEKLFF. Written as DNA, the CDR3 is TGTGCCAGCAGCCAACTCACAGGGTCAGGAGCTAATGAAAAACTGTTTTTT.

The V gene is TRBV6-6, the J gene TRBJ1-4; TRBD1 matches at 9 bases. CDR1 and CDR2 from the germline V gene are MNHNY and SVGAGI (reference sequence). The CDR3 loop spans 14 amino acids. The V gene end was trimmed by 8 bases and the J gene end by 5 bases; junction bases not matched to a gene: 6. The CDR3 spells CASRIQGANEKLFF. CDR3 in DNA: TGTGCCAGCCGTATACAGGGGGCAAATGAAAAACTGTTTTTT.

The table lists this clone with a count of one. This chain connects TRBV19 to TRBJ1-5; weak D call: TRBD1 (6 bases). CDR1 and CDR2 (germline): LNHDA, SQIVND (reference sequence). Between the trimmed V and J ends, which lost 2 bases and 2 bases, there was a span of 16 bases. The CDR3 contains 17 residues. The CDR3 nucleotides read TGTGCCAGTAGTATATCGAGAGGGGGAGGGCGCAATCAGCCCCAGCATTTT. Translated, it gives CASSISRGGGRNQPQHF.